The 3 T cell receptor beta chains reported below all come from one sample, sequenced in a study of a mutant IDH1 vaccine in newly diagnosed glioma. The time point is: week 47, end of study. All doses held 300 ug of mutant IDH1 20-mer peptide, with topical imiquimod. The data were produced by immunoSEQ multiplex PCR, yet TCRdb's version contains in-frame clones alone and is incomplete. The data hold some 20,000 clones, with less than 90% observed a single time. These receptors are not linked to any known antigen. The specimen comprised PBMCs, sampled from a glioma patient whose treatment included an IDH1 peptide vaccine. Receptors originate from a man aged 35-49 years with glioma.

The chain joins TRBV19 to TRBJ2-7; 7 bases are shared with TRBD1. V gave up 7 bases and J gave up 5 bases; unmatched junction bases: 8. The CDR3 length is 13 residues. CDR1 and CDR2 (germline): LNHDA, SQIVND (reference sequence). CDR3 sequence reads: CASTAGGYDEQYF. The CDR3 DNA is TGTGCCAGTACGGCAGGGGGTTACGACGAGCAGTACTTC.

This clone showed up just once. This rearrangement joins TRBV6-5 to TRBJ2-7; possibly TRBD1 for D (6 bases). Trimming left V 0 bases short and J 0 bases short, with 12 bases between. Germline V gives CDR1 MNHEY, CDR2 SVGAGI. This CDR3 has 16 residues. CDR3 nucleotides: TGTGCCAGCAGTTACTCGGACTCAGGGGCCTCCTACGAGCAGTACTTC. This sequence encodes CASSYSDSGASYEQYF.

This clone was seen more than once but under ten times. This CDR3 is CASSLASSGGYTEAFF. The CDR3 bases are TGCGCCAGCAGCTTGGCGTCATCCGGCGGCTACACTGAAGCTTTCTTT. The chain is built from TRBV5-1 and TRBJ1-1; no clear D. V was shortened by 0 bases and J by 3 bases, with 15 bases between the two germline ends. The CDR3 sequence is 16 residues long. Germline loops: CDR1 SGHRS, CDR2 YFSETQ.